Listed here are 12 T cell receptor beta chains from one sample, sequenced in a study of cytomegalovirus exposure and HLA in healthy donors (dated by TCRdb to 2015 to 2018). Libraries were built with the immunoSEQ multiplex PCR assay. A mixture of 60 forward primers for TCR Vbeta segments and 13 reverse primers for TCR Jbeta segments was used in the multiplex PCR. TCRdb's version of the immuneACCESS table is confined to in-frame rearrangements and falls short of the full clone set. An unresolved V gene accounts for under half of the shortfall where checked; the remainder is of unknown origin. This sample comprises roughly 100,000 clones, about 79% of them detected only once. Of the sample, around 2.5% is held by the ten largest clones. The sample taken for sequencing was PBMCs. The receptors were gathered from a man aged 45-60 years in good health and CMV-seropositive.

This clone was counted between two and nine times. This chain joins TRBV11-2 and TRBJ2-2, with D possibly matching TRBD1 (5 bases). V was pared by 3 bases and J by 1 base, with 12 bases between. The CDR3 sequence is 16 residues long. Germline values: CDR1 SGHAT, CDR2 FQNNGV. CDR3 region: CASSFGRTGNTGELFF. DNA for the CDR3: TGTGCCAGCAGCTTTGGTCGTACAGGGAACACCGGGGAGCTGTTTTTT.

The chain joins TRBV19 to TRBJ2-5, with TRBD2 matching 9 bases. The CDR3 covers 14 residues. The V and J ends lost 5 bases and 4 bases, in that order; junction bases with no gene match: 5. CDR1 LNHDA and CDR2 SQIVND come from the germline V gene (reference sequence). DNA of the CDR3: TGTGCCAGTAGTGGCGGCGGGAGGGGAGAGACCCAGTACTTC. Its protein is CASSGGGRGETQYF. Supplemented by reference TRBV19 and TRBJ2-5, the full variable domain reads DGGITQSPKYLFRKEGQNVTLSCEQNLNHDAMYWYRQDPGQGLRLIYYSQIVNDFQKGDIAEGYSVSREKKESFPLTVTSAQKNPTAFYLCASSGGGRGETQYFGPGTRLLVL.

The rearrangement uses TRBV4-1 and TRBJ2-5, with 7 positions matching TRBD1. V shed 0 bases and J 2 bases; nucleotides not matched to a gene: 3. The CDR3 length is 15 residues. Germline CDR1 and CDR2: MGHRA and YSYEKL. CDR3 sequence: CASSQDPGQQETQYF. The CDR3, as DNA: TGCGCCAGCAGCCAAGATCCGGGACAGCAAGAGACCCAGTACTTC.

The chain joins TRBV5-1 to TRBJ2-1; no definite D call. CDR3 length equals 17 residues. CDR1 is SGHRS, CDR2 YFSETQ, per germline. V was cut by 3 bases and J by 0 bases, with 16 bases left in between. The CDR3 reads CASSSGSSFFSYNEQFF. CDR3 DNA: TGCGCCAGCAGCTCGGGTTCAAGCTTTTTCTCCTACAATGAGCAGTTCTTC.

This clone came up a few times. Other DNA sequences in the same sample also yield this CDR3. The CDR3 DNA is TGTGCCAGCAGCCAATCGAACACCGGGGAGCTGTTTTTT. Translation: CASSQSNTGELFF. This chain uses TRBV7-3 with TRBJ2-2; D unresolved. Germline-derived CDR1 and CDR2 are SGHTA and FQGTGA. V was trimmed by 5 bases and J by 0 bases, leaving 4 bases between them. This CDR3 is 13 amino acids long.

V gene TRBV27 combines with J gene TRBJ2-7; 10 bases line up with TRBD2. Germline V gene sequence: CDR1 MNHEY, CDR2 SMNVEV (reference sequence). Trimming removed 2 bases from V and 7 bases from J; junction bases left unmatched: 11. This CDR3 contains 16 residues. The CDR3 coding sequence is TGTGCCAGCAGTTTAGAGGGAGCGGGAGGGCCAGGGGAGCAGTACTTC. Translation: CASSLEGAGGPGEQYF.

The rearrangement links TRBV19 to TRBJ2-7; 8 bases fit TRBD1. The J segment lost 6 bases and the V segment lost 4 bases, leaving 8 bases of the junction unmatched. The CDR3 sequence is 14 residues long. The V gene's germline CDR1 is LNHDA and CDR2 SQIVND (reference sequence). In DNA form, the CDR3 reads TGTGCCAGTAGTACTCAGGGGGCAGCCCGCGAGCAGTACTTC. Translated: CASSTQGAAREQYF.

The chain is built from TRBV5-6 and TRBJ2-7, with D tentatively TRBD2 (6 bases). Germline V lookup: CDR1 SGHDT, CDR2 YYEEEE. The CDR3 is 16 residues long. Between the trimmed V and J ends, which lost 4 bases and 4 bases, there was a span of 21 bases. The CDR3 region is CASSPLTGDFNYEQYF. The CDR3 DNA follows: TGTGCCAGCAGCCCCTTGACGGGAGACTTTAATTACGAGCAGTACTTC.

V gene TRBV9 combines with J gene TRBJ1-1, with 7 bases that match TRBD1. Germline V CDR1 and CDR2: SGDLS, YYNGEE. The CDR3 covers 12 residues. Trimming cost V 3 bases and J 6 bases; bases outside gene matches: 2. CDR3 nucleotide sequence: TGTGCCAGCAGCGGCGACAGGGCTGAAGCTTTCTTT. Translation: CASSGDRAEAFF.

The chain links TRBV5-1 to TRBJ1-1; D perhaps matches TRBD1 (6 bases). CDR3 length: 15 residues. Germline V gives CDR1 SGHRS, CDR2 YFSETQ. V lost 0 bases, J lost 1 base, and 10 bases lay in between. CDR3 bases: TGCGCCAGCAGCTTGGGAGGGGGAACGAACACTGAAGCTTTCTTT. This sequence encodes CASSLGGGTNTEAFF.

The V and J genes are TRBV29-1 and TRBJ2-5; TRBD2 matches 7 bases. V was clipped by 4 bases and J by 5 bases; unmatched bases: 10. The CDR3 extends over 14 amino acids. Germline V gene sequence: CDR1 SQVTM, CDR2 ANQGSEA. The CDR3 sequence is CSVGYLRGLETQYF. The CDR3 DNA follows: TGCAGCGTTGGCTATTTGCGGGGGTTGGAGACCCAGTACTTC.

The CDR3 here is CASHRTGLNTEAFF. Written as DNA, the CDR3 is TGTGCCAGCCATCGGACAGGGTTGAACACTGAAGCTTTCTTT. This chain joins TRBV2 and TRBJ1-1; TRBD1 matches at 8 bases. With V trimmed by 8 bases and J by 0 bases, 5 bases remained unmatched. The CDR3 is made up of 14 amino acids. Germline V gene data show CDR1 as SNHLY and CDR2 as FYNNEI. The full variable domain, rest sourced from reference TRBV2 and TRBJ1-1, is EPEVTQTPSHQVTQMGQEVILRCVPISNHLYFYWYRQILGQKVEFLVSFYNNEISEKSEIFDDQFSVERPDGSNFTLKIRSTKLEDSAMYFCASHRTGLNTEAFFGQGTRLTVV.